In this sample, the clone carrying this T cell receptor (beta chain) turned up a few times. Antigen unknown. Trimming took 7 bases from V and 5 from J; bases not matched to a gene: 5. CDR3 length equals 12 residues. Germline V gene data show CDR1 as ENHRY and CDR2 as SYGVKD. The sample comes from a study of cytomegalovirus exposure and HLA in healthy donors. Study-wide points: Most TCR sequences were seen very rarely across donors, but some public TCRs occurred in many.

Repertoires were generated with immunoSEQ multiplex PCR, while TCRdb's copy carries only in-frame clones and drops some. The sample includes around 150,000 clones, roughly 89% of them seen just once. The J gene is TRBJ2-7, the V gene TRBV10-3, with 7 bases fitting TRBD1. This TCR derives from a young woman in good health and CMV-seropositive. Sequenced input: PBMCs. The CDR3 region is CAIKTGDHEQYF. The CDR3, as DNA: TGTGCCATCAAAACAGGGGACCACGAGCAGTACTTC.